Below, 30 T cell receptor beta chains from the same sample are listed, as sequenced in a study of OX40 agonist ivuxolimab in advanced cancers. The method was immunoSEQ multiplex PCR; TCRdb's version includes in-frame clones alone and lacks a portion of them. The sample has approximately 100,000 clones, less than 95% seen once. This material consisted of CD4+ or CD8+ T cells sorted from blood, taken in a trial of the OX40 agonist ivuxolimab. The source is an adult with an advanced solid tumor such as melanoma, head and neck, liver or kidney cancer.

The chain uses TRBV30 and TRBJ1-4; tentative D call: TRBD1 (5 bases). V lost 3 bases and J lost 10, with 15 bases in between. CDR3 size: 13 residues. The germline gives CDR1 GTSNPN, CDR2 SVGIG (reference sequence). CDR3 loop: CAWRPGTYPKLFF. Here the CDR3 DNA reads TGTGCCTGGAGACCCGGGACCTACCCAAAACTGTTTTTT.

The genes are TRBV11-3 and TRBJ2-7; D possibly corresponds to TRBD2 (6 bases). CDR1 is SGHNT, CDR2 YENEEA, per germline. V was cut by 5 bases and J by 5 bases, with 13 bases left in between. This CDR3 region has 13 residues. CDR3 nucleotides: TGTGCCAGCAGCCCGGGGGTTGCCCACGAGCAGTACTTC. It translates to CASSPGVAHEQYF.

The CDR3 is CASSVEGLAGTYEQYF. CDR3 in DNA: TGTGCCAGCAGCGTAGAGGGGCTAGCAGGAACCTACGAGCAGTACTTC. The chain couples TRBV9 to TRBJ2-7; D possibly uses TRBD1 or TRBD2 (5 bases each). V shed 0 bases and J shed 2 bases, with 15 bases lying between them. The CDR3 is 16 residues long. Germline CDR1 reads SGDLS; CDR2 reads YYNGEE.

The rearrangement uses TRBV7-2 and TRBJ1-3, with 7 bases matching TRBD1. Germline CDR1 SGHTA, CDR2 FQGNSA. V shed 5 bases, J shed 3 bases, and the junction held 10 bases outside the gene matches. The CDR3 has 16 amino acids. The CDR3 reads CASSPGQVGVGNTIYF. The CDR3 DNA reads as TGTGCCAGCAGCCCTGGACAGGTTGGGGTTGGAAACACCATATATTTT.

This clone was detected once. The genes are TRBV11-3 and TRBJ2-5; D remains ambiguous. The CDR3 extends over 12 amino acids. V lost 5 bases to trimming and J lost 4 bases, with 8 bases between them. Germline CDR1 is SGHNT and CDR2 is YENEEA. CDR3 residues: CASSPVVETQYF. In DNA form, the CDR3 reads TGTGCCAGCAGCCCAGTAGTAGAGACCCAGTACTTC.

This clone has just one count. The CDR3 loop reads CASSLAIRALAGIPTEQYF. The CDR3 bases are TGTGCCAGCAGCTTAGCGATCCGGGCGCTAGCGGGGATACCTACCGAGCAGTACTTC. The chain couples TRBV7-2 to TRBJ2-7; TRBD2 agrees at 9 bases. Germline CDR1 SGHTA, CDR2 FQGNSA. The junction had 18 bases not matched to a gene; V was cut back by 0 bases and J by 6 bases. This CDR3 has 19 residues. Combining the CDR3 with reference TRBV7-2 and TRBJ2-7 gives the whole variable domain GAGVSQSPSNKVTEKGKDVELRCDPISGHTALYWYRQSLGQGLEFLIYFQGNSAPDKSGLPSDRFSAERTGGSVSTLTIQRTQQEDSAVYLCASSLAIRALAGIPTEQYFGPGTRLTVT.

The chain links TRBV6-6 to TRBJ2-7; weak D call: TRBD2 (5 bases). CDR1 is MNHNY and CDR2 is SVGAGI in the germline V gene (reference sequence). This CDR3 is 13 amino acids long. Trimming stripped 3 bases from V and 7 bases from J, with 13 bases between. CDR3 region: CASSYMITGEQYF. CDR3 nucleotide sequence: TGTGCCAGCAGTTATATGATAACGGGGGAGCAGTACTTC.

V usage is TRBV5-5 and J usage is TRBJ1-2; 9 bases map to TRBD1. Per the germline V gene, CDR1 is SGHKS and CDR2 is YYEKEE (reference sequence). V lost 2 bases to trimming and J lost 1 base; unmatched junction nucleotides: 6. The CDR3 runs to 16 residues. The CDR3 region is CASSFRTGEVNYGYTF. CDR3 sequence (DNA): TGTGCCAGCAGCTTCCGGACAGGGGAGGTTAACTATGGCTACACCTTC.

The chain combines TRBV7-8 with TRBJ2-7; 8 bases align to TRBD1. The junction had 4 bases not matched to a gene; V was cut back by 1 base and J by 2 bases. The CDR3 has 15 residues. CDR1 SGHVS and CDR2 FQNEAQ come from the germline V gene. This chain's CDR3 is CASSLGRTGTYEQYF. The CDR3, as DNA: TGTGCCAGCAGCTTAGGGAGGACAGGGACCTACGAGCAGTACTTC.

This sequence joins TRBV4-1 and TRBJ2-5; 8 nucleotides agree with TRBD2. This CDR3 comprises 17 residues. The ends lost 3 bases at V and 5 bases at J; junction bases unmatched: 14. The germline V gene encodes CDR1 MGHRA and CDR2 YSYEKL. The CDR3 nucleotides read TGCGCCAGCAGCCAGGGGGCCGAGCGGGGGACGGCGGAGACCCAGTACTTC. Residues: CASSQGAERGTAETQYF.

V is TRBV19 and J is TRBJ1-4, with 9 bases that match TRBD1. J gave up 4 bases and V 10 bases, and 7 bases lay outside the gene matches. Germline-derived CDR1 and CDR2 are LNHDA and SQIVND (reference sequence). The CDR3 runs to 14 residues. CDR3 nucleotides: TGTGCCACTACAGAGACAGGGGGTAATGAAAAACTGTTTTTT. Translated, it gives CATTETGGNEKLFF.

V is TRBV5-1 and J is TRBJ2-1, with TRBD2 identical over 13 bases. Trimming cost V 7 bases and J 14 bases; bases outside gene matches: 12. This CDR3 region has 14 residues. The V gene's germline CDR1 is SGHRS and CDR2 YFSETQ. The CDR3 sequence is CASGTSGTSVVEFF. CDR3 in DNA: TGCGCCAGCGGGACTAGCGGGACGTCGGTCGTGGAGTTCTTC.

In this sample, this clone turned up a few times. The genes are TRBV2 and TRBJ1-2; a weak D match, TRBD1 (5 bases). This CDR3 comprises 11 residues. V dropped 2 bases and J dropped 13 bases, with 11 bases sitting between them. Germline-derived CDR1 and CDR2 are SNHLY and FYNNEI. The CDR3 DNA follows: TGTGCCAGCAGTGAACCTCGGGGGTTCACCTTC. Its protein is CASSEPRGFTF.

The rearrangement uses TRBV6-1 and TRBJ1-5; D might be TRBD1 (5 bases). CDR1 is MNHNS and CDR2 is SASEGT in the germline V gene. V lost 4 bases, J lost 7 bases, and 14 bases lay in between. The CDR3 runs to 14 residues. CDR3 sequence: CASSGGRVGQPQHF. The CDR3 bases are TGTGCCAGCAGTGGGGGCAGGGTTGGACAGCCCCAGCATTTT.

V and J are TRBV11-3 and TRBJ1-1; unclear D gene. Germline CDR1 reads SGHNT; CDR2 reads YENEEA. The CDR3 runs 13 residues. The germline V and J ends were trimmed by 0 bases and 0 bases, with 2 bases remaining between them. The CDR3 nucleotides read TGTGCCAGCAGCTTAGATGTGAACACTGAAGCTTTCTTT. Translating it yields CASSLDVNTEAFF. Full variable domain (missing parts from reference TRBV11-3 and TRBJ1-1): EAGVVQSPRYKIIEKKQPVAFWCNPISGHNTLYWYLQNLGQGPELLIRYENEEAVDDSQLPKDRFSAERLKGVDSTLKIQPAELGDSAVYLCASSLDVNTEAFFGQGTRLTVV.

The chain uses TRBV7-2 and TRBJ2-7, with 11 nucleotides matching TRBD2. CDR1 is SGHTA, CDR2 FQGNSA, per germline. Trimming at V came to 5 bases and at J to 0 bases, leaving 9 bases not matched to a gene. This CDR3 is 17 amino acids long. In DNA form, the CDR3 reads TGTGCCAGCAGCGGTACTAGCGGGAGCCCTAGCTCCTACGAGCAGTACTTC. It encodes CASSGTSGSPSSYEQYF.

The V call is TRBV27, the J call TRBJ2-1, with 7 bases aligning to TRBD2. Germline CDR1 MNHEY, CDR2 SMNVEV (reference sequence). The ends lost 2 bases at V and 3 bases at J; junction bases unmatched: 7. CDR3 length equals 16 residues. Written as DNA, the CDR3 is TGTGCCAGCAGTTTAAGGTCGGGGGACTACTACAATGAGCAGTTCTTC. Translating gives CASSLRSGDYYNEQFF.

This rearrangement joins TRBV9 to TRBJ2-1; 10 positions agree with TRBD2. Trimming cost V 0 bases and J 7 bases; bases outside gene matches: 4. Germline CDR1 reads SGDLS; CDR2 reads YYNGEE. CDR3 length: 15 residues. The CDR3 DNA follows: TGTGCCAGCAGCGTAGCTTCTAGCGGGAGAAATGAGCAGTTCTTC. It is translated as CASSVASSGRNEQFF. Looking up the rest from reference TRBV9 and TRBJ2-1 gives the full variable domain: DSGVTQTPKHLITATGQRVTLRCSPRSGDLSVYWYQQSLDQGLQFLIQYYNGEERAKGNILERFSAQQFPDLHSELNLSSLELGDSALYFCASSVASSGRNEQFFGPGTRLTVL.

CDR3 bases: TGTGCCAGTAGTAGCAGACAGGGCCCCTACGAGCAGTACTTC. Translated: CASSSRQGPYEQYF. The J gene is TRBJ2-7, the V gene TRBV19, with 7 bases fitting TRBD1. The CDR3 is 14 residues long. The junction had 5 bases not matched to a gene; V was cut back by 4 bases and J by 2 bases. Germline V CDR1 and CDR2: LNHDA, SQIVND (reference sequence).

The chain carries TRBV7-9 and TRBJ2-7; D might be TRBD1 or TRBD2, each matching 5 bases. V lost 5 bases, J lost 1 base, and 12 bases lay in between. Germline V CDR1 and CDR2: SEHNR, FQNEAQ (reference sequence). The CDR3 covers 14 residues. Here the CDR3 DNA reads TGTGCCAGCAGCAGCCCGGGACCATCCTACGAGCAGTACTTC. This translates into CASSSPGPSYEQYF.

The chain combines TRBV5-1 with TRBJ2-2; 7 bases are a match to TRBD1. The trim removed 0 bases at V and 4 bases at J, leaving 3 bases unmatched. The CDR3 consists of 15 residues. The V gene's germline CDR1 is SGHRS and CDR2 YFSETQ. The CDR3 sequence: CASSLVAGGTGELFF. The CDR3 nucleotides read TGCGCCAGCAGCTTGGTCGCAGGGGGCACCGGGGAGCTGTTTTTT.

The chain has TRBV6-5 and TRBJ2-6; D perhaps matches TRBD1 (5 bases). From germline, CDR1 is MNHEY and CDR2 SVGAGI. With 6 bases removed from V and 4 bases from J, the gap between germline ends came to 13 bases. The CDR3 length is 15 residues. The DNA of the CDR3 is TGTGCCAGCAGCCTAAGCCGGACAGGGGCCAACGTCCTGACTTTC. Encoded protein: CASSLSRTGANVLTF.

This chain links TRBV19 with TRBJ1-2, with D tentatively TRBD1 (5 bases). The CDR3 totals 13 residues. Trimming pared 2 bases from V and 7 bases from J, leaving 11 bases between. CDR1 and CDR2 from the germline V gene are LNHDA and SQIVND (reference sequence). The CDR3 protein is CASSIPPGGGYTF. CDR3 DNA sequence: TGTGCCAGTAGTATACCCCCGGGGGGTGGCTACACCTTC.

The DNA of the CDR3 is TGTGCCTGGAGTGTACCTGGCGTATTCGATGGCTACACCTTC. As protein: CAWSVPGVFDGYTF. The gene calls are TRBV30 and TRBJ1-2; D is ambiguous. From germline, CDR1 is GTSNPN and CDR2 SVGIG (reference sequence). The length of the CDR3 is 14 residues. V was clipped by 0 bases and J by 6 bases, with 14 bases between them.

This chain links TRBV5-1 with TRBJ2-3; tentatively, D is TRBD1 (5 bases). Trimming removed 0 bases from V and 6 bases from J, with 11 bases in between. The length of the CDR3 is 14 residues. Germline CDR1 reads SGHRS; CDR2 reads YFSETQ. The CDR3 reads CASSLDGAPDTQYF. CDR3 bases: TGCGCCAGCAGCTTGGATGGGGCCCCCGATACGCAGTATTTT.

The CDR3 DNA follows: TGCAGCGTTGAAGGTGGGCAGGGCACTGAAGCTTTCTTT. The encoded protein is CSVEGGQGTEAFF. The chain combines TRBV29-1 with TRBJ1-1, with a possible D match to TRBD1 (5 bases). Deletions cut 1 base from V and 4 bases from J, with 10 bases between. CDR3 length equals 13 residues. In germline, CDR1 is SQVTM, CDR2 ANQGSEA. The full variable domain, completed using reference TRBV29-1 and TRBJ1-1, is SAVISQKPSRDICQRGTSLTIQCQVDSQVTMMFWYRQQPGQSLTLIATANQGSEATYESGFVIDKFPISRPNLTFSTLTVSNMSPEDSSIYLCSVEGGQGTEAFFGQGTRLTVV.

CDR3 sequence (DNA): TGTGCCAGCAGCTTATCGGGGGGAGAGACCCAGTACTTC. Its translation is CASSLSGGETQYF. The chain is built from TRBV7-3 and TRBJ2-5; 7 bases align to TRBD2. This CDR3 spans 13 amino acids. Germline-derived CDR1 and CDR2 are SGHTA and FQGTGA. Trimming removed 2 bases from V and 4 bases from J; junction bases left unmatched: 1. Using reference TRBV7-3 and TRBJ2-5 for the parts outside the CDR3, the full variable domain is GAGVSQTPSNKVTEKGKYVELRCDPISGHTALYWYRQSLGQGPEFLIYFQGTGAADDSGLPNDRFFAVRPEGSVSTLKIQRTERGDSAVYLCASSLSGGETQYFGPGTRLLVL.

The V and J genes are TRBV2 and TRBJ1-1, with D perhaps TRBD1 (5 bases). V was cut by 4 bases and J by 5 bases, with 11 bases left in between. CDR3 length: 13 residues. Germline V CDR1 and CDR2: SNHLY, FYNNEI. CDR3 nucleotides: TGTGCCAGCAGTGGAAGGGGTATTACTGAAGCTTTCTTT. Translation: CASSGRGITEAFF.

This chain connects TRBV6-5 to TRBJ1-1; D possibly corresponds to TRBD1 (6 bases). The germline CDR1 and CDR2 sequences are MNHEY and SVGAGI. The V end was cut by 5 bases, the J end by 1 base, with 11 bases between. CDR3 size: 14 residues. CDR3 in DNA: TGTGCCAGCAGTCCCCAACAGGGGAACACTGAAGCTTTCTTT. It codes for CASSPQQGNTEAFF.

The CDR3 nucleotides are TGTGCCACCAGCAGAGATAGGGCAGGGACTAGGAGTGGCTACACCTTC. Translating it yields CATSRDRAGTRSGYTF. The rearrangement uses TRBV15 and TRBJ1-2, with D possibly matching TRBD1 (5 bases). V was cut by 0 bases and J by 7 bases, with 18 bases left in between. The germline gives CDR1 LNHNV, CDR2 YYDKDF (reference sequence). There are 16 residues in the CDR3.